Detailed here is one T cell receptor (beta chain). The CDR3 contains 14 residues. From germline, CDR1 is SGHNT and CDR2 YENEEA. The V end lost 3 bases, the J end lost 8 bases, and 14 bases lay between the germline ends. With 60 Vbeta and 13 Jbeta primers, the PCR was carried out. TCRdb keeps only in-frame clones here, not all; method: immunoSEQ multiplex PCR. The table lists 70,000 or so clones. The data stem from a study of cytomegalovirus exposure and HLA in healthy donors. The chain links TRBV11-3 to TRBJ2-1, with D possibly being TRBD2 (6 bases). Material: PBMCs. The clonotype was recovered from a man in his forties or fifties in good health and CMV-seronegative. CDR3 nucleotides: TGTGCCAGCAGCTTGGTTGGACCGGGGGATGAGCAGTTCTTC. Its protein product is CASSLVGPGDEQFF.